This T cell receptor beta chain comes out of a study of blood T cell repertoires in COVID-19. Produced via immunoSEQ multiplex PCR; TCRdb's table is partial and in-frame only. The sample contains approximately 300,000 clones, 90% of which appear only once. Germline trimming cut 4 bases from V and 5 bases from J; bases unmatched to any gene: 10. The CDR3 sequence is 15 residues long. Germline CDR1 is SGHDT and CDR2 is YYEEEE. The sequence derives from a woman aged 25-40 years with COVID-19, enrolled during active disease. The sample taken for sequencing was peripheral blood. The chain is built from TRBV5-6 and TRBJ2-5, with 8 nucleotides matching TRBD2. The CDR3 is CASSPGRAGWETQYF. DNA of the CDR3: TGTGCCAGCAGCCCCGGGAGGGCCGGGTGGGAGACCCAGTACTTC.